The 10 T cell receptor beta chains listed next were all sequenced from one sample in a study of post-analysis software for immune sequencing data. Study outcomes and limitations: When patients were compared with controls, about 5 TRBV segments were more frequent, TRBV5-6, TRBV5-1 and TRBV20-1 among them.

TCR beta libraries were prepared from cDNA with unique molecular identifiers. TCRdb re-analysed the PCR reads in MiXCR, keeping a single row per CDR3 protein. This sample yields 350,000 to 500,000 distinct CDR3 sequences, of which approximately 38% are seen a single time; about 8% belongs to the top ten. For these receptors, no antigen is known. The sequencing sample was made of blood. The receptors stem from a girl aged 2 to 10 with multiple sclerosis.

The CDR3 loop reads CASLGQSLEKLFF. As DNA, the CDR3 is TGTGCCAGCCTGGGACAGAGTCTAGAAAAACTGTTTTTT. The rearrangement joins TRBV28 to TRBJ1-4, with 7 positions matching TRBD1. Germline lookup yields CDR1 MDHEN and CDR2 SYDVKM. The CDR3 length is 13 residues. J lost 8 bases, V lost 8 bases, and 8 bases had no gene match.

The chain uses TRBV20-1 and TRBJ2-3; tentatively, D is TRBD1 or TRBD2 (5 bases each). V was trimmed by 3 bases and J by 2 bases, leaving 9 bases between them. Germline V gene sequence: CDR1 DFQATT, CDR2 SNEGSKA (reference sequence). The CDR3 extends over 13 amino acids. The CDR3: CSASWGNTDTQYF. CDR3 coding DNA: TGCAGTGCTAGTTGGGGGAACACAGATACGCAGTATTTT.

The chain carries TRBV2 and TRBJ2-3, with TRBD2 as a possible D gene (6 bases). There are 13 residues in the CDR3. The ends were cut back, 10 bases at V and 0 bases at J, with 11 bases in the middle. Germline loops: CDR1 SNHLY, CDR2 FYNNEI. The CDR3 region is CANRELSTDTQYF. For the CDR3, the DNA is TGTGCCAACCGGGAGCTTAGCACAGATACGCAGTATTTT.

CDR3 nucleotides: TGTGCCAGCAGTTCTACCTACAGGACCGGGGAGCTGTTTTTT. It encodes CASSSTYRTGELFF. The chain links TRBV6-5 to TRBJ2-2; tentatively, D is TRBD1 (5 bases). V was pared by 4 bases and J by 5 bases, with 11 bases between. CDR3 length: 14 amino acids. Germline V gives CDR1 MNHEY, CDR2 SVGAGI.

The chain couples TRBV5-1 to TRBJ2-2; 7 bases fit TRBD2. The germline CDR1 and CDR2 sequences are SGHRS and YFSETQ. The CDR3 runs to 18 residues. J gave up 5 bases and V 4 bases, and 17 bases lay outside the gene matches. In nucleotides, the CDR3 is TGCGCCAGCAGCCGATTAACTAGCCTAGCGGTCCGGACCGGGGAGCTGTTTTTT. Protein: CASSRLTSLAVRTGELFF.

The chain joins TRBV20-1 to TRBJ1-2, with TRBD1 matching over 7 bases. This CDR3 spans 12 amino acids. Looked up from germline, CDR1 is DFQATT and CDR2 is SNEGSKA (reference sequence). The CDR3 DNA sequence: TGCAGCCCGACAGGGTTTAACTATGGCTACACCTTC. Protein product: CSPTGFNYGYTF.

For the CDR3, the DNA is TGCAGCGTTGACGAGGGACACGAGACCCAGTACTTC. Protein product: CSVDEGHETQYF. The V gene is TRBV29-1, the J gene TRBJ2-5; D possibly corresponds to TRBD1 (6 bases). This CDR3 is built from 12 residues. CDR1 is SQVTM and CDR2 is ANQGSEA in the germline V gene. V was cut by 3 bases and J by 5 bases, with 10 bases left in between.

The rearrangement links TRBV20-1 to TRBJ2-4, with a weak D call TRBD1 (6 bases). The DNA end is more similar to TRBJ2-7, so the J call may be wrong. Germline lookup yields CDR1 DFQATT and CDR2 SNEGSKA (reference sequence). The CDR3 runs 14 residues. CDR3 nucleotides: TGCAGTGCTCTGACAGGCATGGTTTTCTACGAGCAGTACTTC. Translated: CSALTGMVFYEQYF.

V is TRBV20-1 and J is TRBJ2-3, with D possibly matching TRBD1 (5 bases). Per germline, CDR1 DFQATT and CDR2 SNEGSKA (reference sequence). The CDR3 length is 12 residues. Deletions cut 7 bases from V and 0 bases from J, with 8 bases between. CDR3 DNA: TGCAGTGGCGACAGTAGCACAGATACGCAGTATTTT. This translates into CSGDSSTDTQYF.

The rearrangement links TRBV27 to TRBJ2-1, with D uncertain. There are 16 residues in the CDR3. The germline V gene encodes CDR1 MNHEY and CDR2 SMNVEV (reference sequence). Trimming stripped 2 bases from V and 4 bases from J, with 15 bases between. For the CDR3, the DNA is TGTGCCAGCAGTTTAGGCTTTAACTTTCCTTACAATGAGCAGTTCTTC. It yields the protein CASSLGFNFPYNEQFF.